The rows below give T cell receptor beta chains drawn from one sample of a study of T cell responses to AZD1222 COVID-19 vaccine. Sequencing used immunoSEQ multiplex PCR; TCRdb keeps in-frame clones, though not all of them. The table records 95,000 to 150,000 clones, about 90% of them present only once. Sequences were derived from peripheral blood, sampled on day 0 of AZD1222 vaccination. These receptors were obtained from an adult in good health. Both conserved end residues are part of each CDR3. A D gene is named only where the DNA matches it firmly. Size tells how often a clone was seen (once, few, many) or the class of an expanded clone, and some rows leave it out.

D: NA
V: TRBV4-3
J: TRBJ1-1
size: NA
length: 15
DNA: TGCGCCAGCAGCCTTTCCCCGGGGGTGAACACTGAAGCTTTCTTT
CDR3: CASSLSPGVNTEAFF

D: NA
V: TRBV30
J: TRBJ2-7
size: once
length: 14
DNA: TGTGCCTGGTATGACGGGGGAGGCTCCTACGAGCAGTACTTC
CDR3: CAWYDGGGSYEQYF

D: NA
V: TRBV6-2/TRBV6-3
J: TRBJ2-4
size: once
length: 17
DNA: TGTGCCAGCAGCCCTAACCCGGGACACCGGAGCAAAAACATTCAGTACTTC
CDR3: CASSPNPGHRSKNIQYF

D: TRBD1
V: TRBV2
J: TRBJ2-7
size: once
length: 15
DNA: TGTGCCAGCAGTGATTGGACAGGGGACACCTACGAGCAGTACTTC
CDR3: CASSDWTGDTYEQYF

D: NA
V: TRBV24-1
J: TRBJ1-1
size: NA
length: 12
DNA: TGTGCCACCAGGGGCATGAACACTGAAGCTTTCTTT
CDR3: CATRGMNTEAFF

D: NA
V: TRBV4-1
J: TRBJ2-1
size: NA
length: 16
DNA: TGCGCCAGCAGCCAAGAAGCCGCAGGTCACTACAATGAGCAGTTCTTC
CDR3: CASSQEAAGHYNEQFF

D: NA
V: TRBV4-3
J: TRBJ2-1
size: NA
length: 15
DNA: TGCGCCAGCAGCCTTCGGACAGATCCTTACAATGAGCAGTTCTTC
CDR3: CASSLRTDPYNEQFF

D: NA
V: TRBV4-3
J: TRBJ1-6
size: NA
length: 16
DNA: TGCGCCAGCGCAAACTACGCCGGGACCGATAATTCACCCCTCCACTTT
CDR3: CASANYAGTDNSPLHF

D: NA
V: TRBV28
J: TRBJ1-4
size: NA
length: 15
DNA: TGTGCCAGCAGTACCAAGGGGGCAACTAATGAAAAACTGTTTTTT
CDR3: CASSTKGATNEKLFF

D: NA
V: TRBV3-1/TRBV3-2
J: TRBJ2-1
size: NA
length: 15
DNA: TGTGCCAGCAGCCAAGTAGGGGGGGCGAATAATGAGCAGTTCTTC
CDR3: CASSQVGGANNEQFF

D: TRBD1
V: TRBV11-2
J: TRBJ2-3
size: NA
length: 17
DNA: TGTGCCAGCAGCTTAGATCCGGACAGGCCATTCACAGATACGCAGTATTTT
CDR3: CASSLDPDRPFTDTQYF

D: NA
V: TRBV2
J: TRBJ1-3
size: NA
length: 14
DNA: TGTGCCCTCCGTTGGGCTAACTCTGGAAACACCATATATTTT
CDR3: CALRWANSGNTIYF

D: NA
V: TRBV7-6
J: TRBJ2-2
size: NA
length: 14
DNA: TGTGCCAGCAGCTTAGGACAGCCGGCCCGGGAGCTGTTTTTT
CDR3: CASSLGQPARELFF

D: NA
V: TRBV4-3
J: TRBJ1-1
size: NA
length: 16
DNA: TGCGCCAGCAGCCAAGATAGGAAGGGGCGTTATGCTGAAGCTTTCTTT
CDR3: CASSQDRKGRYAEAFF

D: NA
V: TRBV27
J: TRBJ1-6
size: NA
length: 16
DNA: TGTGCCAGCAGTTTATTCGGGGGCGAAGGGGTGGTACCCCTCCACTTT
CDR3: CASSLFGGEGVVPLHF

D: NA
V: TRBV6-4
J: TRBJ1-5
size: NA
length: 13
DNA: TGTGCCAGCAGTGCTGAGGGGGATCAGCCCCAGCATTTT
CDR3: CASSAEGDQPQHF

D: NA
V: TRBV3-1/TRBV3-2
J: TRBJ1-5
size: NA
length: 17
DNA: TGTGCCAGCAGCCAAGGGGCGGTGGCAGCTAGCAATCAGCCCCAGCATTTT
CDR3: CASSQGAVAASNQPQHF

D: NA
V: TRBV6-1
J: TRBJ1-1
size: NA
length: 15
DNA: TGTGCCAGCAGTCCGGGGACGGAAGAAATCTATGAAGCTTTCTTT
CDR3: CASSPGTEEIYEAFF

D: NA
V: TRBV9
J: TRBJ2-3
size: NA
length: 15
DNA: TGTGCCAGCAGCGTAACGGACAGAAACACAGATACGCAGTATTTT
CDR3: CASSVTDRNTDTQYF

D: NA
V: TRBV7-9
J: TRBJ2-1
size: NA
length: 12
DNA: TGTGCCAGCAGCCCCACCACGTCTGAGCAGTTCTTC
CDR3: CASSPTTSEQFF

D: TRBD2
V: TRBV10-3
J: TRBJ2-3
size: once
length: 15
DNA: TGTGCCCTATCCCTAGCGGGGGAGAGCACAGATACGCAGTATTTT
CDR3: CALSLAGESTDTQYF

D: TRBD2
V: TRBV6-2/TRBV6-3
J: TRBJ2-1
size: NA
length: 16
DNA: TGTGCCAGCAGCCCGGCTCGTCTGTATTCTAGCGGGAGTCAGTTCTTC
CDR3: CASSPARLYSSGSQFF

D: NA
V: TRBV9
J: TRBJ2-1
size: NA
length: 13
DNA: TGTGCCAGCAGCCCAGGGACCCACAATGAGCAGTTCTTC
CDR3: CASSPGTHNEQFF

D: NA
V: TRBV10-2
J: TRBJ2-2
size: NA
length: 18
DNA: TGCGCCAGCAAAGGGGGGGACAGTCCCCCGGGGAGGACCGGGGAGCTGTTTTTT
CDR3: CASKGGDSPPGRTGELFF

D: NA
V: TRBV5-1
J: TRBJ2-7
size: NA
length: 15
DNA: TGCGCCAGCAGCCCAGGCCCACGGGGCACCTACGAGCAGTACTTC
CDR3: CASSPGPRGTYEQYF

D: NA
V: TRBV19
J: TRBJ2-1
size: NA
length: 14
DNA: TGTGCCAGTAGTATTGGAGCTGCGGGCAATGAGCAGTTCTTC
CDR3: CASSIGAAGNEQFF

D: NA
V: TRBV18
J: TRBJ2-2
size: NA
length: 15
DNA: TGTGCCAGCTCACCGTGGGGGCCCGACACCGGGGAGCTGTTTTTT
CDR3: CASSPWGPDTGELFF

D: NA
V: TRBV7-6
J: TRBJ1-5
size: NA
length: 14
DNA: TGTGCCAGCAGCTTAGATCCTGTGAATCAGCCCCAGCATTTT
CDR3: CASSLDPVNQPQHF

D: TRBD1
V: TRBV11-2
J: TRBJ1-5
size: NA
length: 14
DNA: TGTGCCAGCAGCTTAGATCAGGGGGTTCAGCCCCAGCATTTT
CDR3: CASSLDQGVQPQHF

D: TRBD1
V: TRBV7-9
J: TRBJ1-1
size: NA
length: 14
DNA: TGTGCCAGCAGCTTAGGACAGGGGGCTACTGAAGCTTTCTTT
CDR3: CASSLGQGATEAFF

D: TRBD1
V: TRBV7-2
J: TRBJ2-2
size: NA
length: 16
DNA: TGTGCCAGCAGCCCCCCCGGGACAGGGCGGGCCGGGGAGCTGTTTTTT
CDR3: CASSPPGTGRAGELFF

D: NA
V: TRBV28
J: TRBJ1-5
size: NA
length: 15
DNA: TGTGCCAGCAGTCGCCAGGGGATACGTAATCAGCCCCAGCATTTT
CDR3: CASSRQGIRNQPQHF

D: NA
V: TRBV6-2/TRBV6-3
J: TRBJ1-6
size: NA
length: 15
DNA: TGTGCCAGCAGTTACGAAGGAGGGGGTGGCTCACCCCTCCACTTT
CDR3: CASSYEGGGGSPLHF

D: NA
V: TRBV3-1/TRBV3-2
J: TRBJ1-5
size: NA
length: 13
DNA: TGTGCCAGCAGCCAAGCAGGCGGCCAGCCCCAGCATTTT
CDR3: CASSQAGGQPQHF

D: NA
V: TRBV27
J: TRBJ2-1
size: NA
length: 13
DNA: TGTGCCAGCAGTGGGAGATCCTACAATGAGCAGTTCTTC
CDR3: CASSGRSYNEQFF

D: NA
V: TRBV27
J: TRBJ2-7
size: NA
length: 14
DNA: TGTGCCAGCAGTTTATCGGCGGAATCCTACGAGCAGTACTTC
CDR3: CASSLSAESYEQYF

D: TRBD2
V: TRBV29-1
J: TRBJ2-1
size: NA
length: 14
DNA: TGCAGCGTTCAGACTACTAGCGGGAGGAATGAGCAGTTCTTC
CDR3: CSVQTTSGRNEQFF

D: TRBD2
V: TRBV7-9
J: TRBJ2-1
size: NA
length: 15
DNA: TGTGCCAGCAGCCCTCCGGGACTAGCGACGAATGAGCAGTTCTTC
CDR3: CASSPPGLATNEQFF

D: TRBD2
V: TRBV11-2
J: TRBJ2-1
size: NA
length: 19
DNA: TGTGCCAGCAGCTTGCATACTGGACTAGCGGGACGTTCCTACAATGAGCAGTTCTTC
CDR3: CASSLHTGLAGRSYNEQFF

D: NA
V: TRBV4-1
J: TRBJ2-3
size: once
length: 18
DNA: TGCGCCAGCAGCCGCCGAATACCGGGACTCTCCCCCGCGGATACGCAGTATTTT
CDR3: CASSRRIPGLSPADTQYF

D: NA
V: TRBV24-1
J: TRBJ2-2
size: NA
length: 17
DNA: TGTGCCACCAGTGATTCGACCGGCCTCCAAGGGACCGGGGAGCTGTTTTTT
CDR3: CATSDSTGLQGTGELFF

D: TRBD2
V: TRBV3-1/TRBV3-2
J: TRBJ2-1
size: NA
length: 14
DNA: TGTGCCAGCAGACGAAGGGCGGGGGTCAATGAGCAGTTCTTC
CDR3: CASRRRAGVNEQFF

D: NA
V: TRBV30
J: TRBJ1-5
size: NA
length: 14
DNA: TGTGCCTGGAGCAGGGACAACCGAAATCAGCCCCAGCATTTT
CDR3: CAWSRDNRNQPQHF

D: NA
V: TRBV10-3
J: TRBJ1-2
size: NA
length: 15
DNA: TGTGCCATCAGTGTCGGGACGGCAGAGGTCTATGGCTACACCTTC
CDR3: CAISVGTAEVYGYTF

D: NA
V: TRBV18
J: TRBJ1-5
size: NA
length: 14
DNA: TGTGCCAGCTCACCACCGGAAGGCAATCAGCCCCAGCATTTT
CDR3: CASSPPEGNQPQHF

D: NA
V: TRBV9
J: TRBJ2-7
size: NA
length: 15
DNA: TGTGCCAGCAGCGCTTCCGGGACAACACCCTACGAGCAGTACTTC
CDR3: CASSASGTTPYEQYF

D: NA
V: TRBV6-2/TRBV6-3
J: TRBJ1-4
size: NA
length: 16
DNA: TGTGCCAGCAGCCCTACCCCTGGGAACTTTAATGAAAAACTGTTTTTT
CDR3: CASSPTPGNFNEKLFF

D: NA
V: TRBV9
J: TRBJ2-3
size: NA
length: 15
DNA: TGTGCCAGCAGCGTAGCGCGGTCTAGCACAGATACGCAGTATTTT
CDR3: CASSVARSSTDTQYF

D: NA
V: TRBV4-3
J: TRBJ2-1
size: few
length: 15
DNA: TGCGCCAGCAGCCAAGAGGCCGATATCTACAATGAGCAGTTCTTC
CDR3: CASSQEADIYNEQFF

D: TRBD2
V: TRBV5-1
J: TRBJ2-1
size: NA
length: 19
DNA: TGCGCCAGCAGCTTGGAGGGACTAGCGGGAGGCCGCATCTACAATGAGCAGTTCTTC
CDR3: CASSLEGLAGGRIYNEQFF

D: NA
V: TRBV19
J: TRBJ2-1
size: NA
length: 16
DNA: TGTGCCAGTAGTATAGGGAGGGGAGGCAGTGGCAATGAGCAGTTCTTC
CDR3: CASSIGRGGSGNEQFF